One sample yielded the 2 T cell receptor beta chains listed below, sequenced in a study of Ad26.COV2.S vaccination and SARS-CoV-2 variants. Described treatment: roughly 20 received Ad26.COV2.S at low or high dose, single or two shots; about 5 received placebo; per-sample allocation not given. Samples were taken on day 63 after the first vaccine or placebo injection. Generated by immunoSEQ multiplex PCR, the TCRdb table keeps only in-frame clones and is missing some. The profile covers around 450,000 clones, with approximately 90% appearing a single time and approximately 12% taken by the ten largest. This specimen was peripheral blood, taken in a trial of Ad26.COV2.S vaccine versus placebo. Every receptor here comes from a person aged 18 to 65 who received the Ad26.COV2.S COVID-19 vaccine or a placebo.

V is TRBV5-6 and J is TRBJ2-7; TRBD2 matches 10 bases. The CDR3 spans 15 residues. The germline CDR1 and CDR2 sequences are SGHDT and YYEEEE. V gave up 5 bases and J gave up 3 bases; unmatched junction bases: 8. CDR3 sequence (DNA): TGTGCCAGCAGGCCGACTAGCGGGTCGTACTACGAGCAGTACTTC. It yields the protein CASRPTSGSYYEQYF.

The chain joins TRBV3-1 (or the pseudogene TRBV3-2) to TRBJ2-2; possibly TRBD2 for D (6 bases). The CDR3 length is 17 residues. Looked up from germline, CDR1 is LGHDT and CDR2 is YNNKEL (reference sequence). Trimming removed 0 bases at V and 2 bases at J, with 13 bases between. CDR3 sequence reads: CASSQERGPDNTGELFF. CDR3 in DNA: TGTGCCAGCAGCCAAGAGCGGGGACCCGATAACACCGGGGAGCTGTTTTTT.